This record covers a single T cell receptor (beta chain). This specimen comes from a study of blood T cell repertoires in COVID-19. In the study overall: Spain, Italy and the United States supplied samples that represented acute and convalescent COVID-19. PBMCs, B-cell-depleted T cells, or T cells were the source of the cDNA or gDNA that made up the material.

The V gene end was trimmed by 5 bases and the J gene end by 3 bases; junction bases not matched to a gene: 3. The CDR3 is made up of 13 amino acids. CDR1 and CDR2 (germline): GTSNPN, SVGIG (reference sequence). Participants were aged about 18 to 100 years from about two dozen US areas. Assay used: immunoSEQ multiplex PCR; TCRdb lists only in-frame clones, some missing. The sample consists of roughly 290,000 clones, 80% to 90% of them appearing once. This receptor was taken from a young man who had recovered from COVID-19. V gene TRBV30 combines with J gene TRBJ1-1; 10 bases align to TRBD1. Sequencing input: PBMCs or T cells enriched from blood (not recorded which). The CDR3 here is CAWDRGQDTEAFF. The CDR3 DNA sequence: TGTGCCTGGGACAGGGGGCAAGACACTGAAGCTTTCTTT.